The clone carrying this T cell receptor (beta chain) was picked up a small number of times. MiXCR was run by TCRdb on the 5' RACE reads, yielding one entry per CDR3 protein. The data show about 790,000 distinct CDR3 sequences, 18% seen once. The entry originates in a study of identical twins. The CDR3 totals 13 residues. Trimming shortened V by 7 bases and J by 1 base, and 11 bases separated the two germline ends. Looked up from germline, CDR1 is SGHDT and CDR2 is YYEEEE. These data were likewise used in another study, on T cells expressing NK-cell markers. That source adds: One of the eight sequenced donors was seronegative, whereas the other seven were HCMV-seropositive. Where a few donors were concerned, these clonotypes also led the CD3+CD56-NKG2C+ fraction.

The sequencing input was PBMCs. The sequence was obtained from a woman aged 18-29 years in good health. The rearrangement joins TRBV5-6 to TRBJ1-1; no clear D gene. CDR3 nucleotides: TGTGCCAGCTTCTCTAGACCGAACACTGAAGCTTTCTTT. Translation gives CASFSRPNTEAFF.